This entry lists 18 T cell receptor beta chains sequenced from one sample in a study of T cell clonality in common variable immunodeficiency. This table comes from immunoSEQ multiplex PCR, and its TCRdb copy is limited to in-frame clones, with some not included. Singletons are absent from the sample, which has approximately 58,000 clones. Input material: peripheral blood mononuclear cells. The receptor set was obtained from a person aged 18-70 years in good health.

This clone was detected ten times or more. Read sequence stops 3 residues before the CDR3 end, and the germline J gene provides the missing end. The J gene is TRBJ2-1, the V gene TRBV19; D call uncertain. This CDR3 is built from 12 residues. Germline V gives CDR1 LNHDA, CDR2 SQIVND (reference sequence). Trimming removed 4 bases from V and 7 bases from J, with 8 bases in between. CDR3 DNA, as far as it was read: TGTGCCAGTAGTACAAGGCGGAATGAG. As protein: CASSTRRNE. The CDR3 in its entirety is CASSTRRNEQFF.

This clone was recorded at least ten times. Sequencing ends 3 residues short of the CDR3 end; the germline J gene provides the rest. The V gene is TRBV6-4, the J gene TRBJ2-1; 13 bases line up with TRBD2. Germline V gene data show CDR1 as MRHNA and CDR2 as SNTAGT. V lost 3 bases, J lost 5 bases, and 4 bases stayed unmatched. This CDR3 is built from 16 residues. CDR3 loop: CASSEILAGGHNEQFF. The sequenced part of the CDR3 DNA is TGTGCCAGCAGTGAGATACTAGCGGGAGGGCACAATGAG.

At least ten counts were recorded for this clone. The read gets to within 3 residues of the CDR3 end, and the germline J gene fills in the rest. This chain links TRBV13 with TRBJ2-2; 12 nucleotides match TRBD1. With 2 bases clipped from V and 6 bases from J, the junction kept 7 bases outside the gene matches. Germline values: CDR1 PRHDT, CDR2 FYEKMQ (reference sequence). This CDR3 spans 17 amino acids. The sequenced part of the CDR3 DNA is TGTGCCAGCAGCTTAACTGGCGGGACAGGGGGCTCCGGGGAG. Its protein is CASSLTGGTGGSGE. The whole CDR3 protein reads CASSLTGGTGGSGELFF.

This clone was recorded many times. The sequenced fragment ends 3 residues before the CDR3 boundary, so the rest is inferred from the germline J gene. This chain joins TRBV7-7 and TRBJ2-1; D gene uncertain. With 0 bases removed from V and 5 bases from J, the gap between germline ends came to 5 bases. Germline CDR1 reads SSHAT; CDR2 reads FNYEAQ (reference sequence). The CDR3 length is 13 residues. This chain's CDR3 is CASSLAGDNEQFF. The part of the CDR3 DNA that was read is TGTGCCAGCAGCTTAGCCGGTGACAATGAG.

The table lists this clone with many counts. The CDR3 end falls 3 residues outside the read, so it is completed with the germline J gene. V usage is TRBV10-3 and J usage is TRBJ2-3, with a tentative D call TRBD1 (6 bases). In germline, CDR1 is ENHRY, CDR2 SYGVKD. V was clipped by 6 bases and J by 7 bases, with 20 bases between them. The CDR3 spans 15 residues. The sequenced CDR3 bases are TGTGCCATCAGCTCCACCCTGACAGGAACATATACG. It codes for CAISSTLTGTYT. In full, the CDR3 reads CAISSTLTGTYTQYF.

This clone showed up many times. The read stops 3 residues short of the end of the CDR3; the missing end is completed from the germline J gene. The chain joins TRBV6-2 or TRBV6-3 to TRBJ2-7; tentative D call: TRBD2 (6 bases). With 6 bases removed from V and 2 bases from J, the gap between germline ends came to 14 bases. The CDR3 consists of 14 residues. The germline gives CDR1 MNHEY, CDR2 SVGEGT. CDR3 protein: CASSPGDGTYEQYF. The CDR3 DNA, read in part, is TGTGCCAGCAGCCCGGGGGACGGTACCTACGAG.

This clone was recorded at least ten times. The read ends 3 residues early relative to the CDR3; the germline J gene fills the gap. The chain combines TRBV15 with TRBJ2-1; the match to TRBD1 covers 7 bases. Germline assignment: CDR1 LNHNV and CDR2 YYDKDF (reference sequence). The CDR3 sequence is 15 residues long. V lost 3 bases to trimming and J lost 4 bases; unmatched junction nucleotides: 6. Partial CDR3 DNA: TGTGCCACCAGCAGCGGGACAGCGAATTACAATGAG. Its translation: CATSSGTANYNE. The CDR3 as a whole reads CATSSGTANYNEQFF. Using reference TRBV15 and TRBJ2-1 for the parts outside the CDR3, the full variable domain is DAMVIQNPRYQVTQFGKPVTLSCSQTLNHNVMYWYQQKSSQAPKLLFHYYDKDFNNEADTPDNFQSRRPNTSFCFLDIRSPGLGDTAMYLCATSSGTANYNEQFFGPGTRLTVL.

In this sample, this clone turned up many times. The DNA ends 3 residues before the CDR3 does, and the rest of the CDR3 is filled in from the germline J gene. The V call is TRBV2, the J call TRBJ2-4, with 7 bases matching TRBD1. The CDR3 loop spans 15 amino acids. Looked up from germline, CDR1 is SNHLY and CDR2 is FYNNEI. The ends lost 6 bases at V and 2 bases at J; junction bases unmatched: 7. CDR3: CASRGVQGPKNIQYF. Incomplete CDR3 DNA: TGTGCCAGCAGGGGAGTACAGGGGCCCAAAAACATT. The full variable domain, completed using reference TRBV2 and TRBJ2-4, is EPEVTQTPSHQVTQMGQEVILRCVPISNHLYFYWYRQILGQKVEFLVSFYNNEISEKSEIFDDQFSVERPDGSNFTLKIRSTKLEDSAMYFCASRGVQGPKNIQYFGAGTRLSVL.

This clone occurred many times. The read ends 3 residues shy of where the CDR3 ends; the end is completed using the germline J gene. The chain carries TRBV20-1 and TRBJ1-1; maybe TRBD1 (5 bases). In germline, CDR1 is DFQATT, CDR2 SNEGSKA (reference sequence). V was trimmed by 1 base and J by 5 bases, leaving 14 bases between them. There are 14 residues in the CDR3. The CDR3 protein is CSARGQGYSTEAFF. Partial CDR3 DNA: TGCAGTGCTAGAGGGCAGGGTTATTCGACTGAA.

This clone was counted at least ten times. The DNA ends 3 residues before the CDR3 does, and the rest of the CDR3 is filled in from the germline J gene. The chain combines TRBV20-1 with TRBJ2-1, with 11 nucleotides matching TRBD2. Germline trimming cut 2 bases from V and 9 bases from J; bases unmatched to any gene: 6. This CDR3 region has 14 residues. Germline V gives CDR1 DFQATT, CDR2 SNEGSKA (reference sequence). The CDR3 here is CSARIAGGPVEQFF. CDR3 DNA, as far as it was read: TGCAGTGCTAGAATAGCGGGAGGGCCTGTTGAG.

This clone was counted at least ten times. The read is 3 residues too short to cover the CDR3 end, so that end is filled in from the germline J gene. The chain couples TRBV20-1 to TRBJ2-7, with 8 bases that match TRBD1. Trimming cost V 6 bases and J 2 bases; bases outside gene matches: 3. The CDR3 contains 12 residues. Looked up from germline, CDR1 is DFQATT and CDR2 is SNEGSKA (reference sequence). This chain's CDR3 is CSARTGTYEQYF. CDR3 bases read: TGCAGTGCAAGGACAGGGACCTACGAG.

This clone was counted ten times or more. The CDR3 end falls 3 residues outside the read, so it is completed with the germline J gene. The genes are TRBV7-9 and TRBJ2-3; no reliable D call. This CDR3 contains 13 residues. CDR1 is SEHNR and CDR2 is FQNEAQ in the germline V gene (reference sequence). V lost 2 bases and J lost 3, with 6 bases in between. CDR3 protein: CASSLMSTDTQYF. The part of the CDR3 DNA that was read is TGTGCCAGCAGCTTAATGTCAACAGATACG.

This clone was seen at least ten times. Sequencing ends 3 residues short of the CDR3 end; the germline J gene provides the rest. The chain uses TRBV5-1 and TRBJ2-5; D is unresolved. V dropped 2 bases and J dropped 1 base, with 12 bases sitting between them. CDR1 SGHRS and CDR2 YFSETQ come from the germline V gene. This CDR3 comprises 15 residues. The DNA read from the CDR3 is TGCGCCAGCAGCTTCGCTCTTGCAGGCCAAGAGACC. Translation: CASSFALAGQET. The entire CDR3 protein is CASSFALAGQETQYF. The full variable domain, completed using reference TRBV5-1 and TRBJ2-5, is KAGVTQTPRYLIKTRGQQVTLSCSPISGHRSVSWYQQTPGQGLQFLFEYFSETQRNKGNFPGRFSGRQFSNSRSEMNVSTLELGDSALYLCASSFALAGQETQYFGPGTRLLVL.

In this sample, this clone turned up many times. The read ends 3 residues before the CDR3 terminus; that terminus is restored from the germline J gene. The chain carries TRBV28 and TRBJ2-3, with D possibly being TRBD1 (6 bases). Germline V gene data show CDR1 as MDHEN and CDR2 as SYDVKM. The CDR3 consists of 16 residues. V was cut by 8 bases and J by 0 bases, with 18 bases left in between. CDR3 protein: CASSFKGGFSTDTQYF. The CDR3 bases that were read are TGTGCCAGCTCCTTTAAAGGGGGATTTAGCACAGATACG.

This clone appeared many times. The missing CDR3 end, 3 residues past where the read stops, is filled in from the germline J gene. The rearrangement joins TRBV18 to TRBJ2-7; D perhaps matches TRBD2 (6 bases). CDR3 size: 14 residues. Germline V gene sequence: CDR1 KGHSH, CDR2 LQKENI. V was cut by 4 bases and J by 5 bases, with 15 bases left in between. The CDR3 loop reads CASSQTRLADEQYF. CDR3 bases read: TGTGCCAGCTCACAGACTAGGCTTGCGGACGAG.

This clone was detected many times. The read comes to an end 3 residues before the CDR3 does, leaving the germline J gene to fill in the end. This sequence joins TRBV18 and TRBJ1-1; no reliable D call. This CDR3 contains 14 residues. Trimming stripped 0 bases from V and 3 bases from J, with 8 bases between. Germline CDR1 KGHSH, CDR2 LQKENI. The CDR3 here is CASSPPGPYTEAFF. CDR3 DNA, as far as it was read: TGTGCCAGCTCACCACCAGGGCCCTACACTGAA.

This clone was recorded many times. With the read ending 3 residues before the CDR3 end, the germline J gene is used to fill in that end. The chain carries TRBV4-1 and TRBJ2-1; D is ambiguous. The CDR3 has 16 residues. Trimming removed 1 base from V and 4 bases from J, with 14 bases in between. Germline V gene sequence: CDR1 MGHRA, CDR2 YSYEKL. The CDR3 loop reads CASSQVSTVPYNEQFF. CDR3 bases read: TGCGCCAGCAGCCAAGTATCTACCGTACCATACAATGAG.

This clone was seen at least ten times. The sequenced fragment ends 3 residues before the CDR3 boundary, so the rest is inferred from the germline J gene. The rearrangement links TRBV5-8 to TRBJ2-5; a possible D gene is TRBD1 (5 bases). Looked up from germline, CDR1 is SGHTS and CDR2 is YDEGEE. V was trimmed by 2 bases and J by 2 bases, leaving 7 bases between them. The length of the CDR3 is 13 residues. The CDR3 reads CASSFQGQETQYF. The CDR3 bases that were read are TGTGCCAGCAGCTTCCAGGGTCAAGAGACC. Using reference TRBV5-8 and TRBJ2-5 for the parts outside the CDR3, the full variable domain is EAGVTQSPTHLIKTRGQQATLRCSPISGHTSVYWYQQALGLGLQFLLWYDEGEERNRGNFPPRFSGRQFPNYSSELNVNALELEDSALYLCASSFQGQETQYFGPGTRLLVL.